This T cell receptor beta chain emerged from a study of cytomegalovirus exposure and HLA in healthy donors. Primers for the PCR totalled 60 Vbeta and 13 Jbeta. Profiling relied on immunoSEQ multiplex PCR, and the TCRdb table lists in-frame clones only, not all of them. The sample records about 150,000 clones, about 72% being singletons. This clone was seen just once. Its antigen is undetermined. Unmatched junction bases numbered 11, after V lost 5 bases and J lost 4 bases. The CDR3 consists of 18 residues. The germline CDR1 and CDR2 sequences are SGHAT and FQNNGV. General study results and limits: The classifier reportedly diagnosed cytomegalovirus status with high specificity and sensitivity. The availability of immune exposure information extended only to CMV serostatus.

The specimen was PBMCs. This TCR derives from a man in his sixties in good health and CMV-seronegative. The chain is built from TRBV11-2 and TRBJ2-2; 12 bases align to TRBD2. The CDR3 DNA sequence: TGTGCCAGCAGCCCAAACACCCCTAGCGGGAGGGCCACCGGGGAGCTGTTTTTT. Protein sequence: CASSPNTPSGRATGELFF.